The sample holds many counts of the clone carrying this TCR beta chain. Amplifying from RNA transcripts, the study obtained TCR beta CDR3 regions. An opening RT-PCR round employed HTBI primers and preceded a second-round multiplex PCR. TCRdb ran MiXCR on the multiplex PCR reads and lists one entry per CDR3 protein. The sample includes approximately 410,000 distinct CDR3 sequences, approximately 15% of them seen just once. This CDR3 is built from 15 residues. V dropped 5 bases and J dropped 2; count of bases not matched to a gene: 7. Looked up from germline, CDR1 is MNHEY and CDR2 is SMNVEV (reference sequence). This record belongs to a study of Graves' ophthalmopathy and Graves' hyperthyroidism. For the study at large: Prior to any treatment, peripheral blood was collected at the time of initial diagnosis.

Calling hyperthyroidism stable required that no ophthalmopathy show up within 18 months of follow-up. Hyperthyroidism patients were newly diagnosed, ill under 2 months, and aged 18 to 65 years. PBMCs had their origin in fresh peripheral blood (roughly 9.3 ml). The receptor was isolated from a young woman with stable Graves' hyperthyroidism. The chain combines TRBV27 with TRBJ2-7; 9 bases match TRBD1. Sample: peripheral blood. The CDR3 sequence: CASSPWTGAAYEQYF. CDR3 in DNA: TGTGCCAGCAGTCCATGGACAGGGGCGGCCTACGAGCAGTACTTC.